This T cell receptor beta chain is from a study of cytomegalovirus exposure and HLA in healthy donors. In the PCR, 60 Vbeta and 13 Jbeta primers were used. The method was immunoSEQ multiplex PCR; TCRdb's version includes in-frame clones alone and lacks a portion of them. The sample holds 90,000 to 140,000 clones; under 80% are singletons and the top ten take over 6.5%. CDR3 length equals 16 residues. V was clipped by 2 bases and J by 1 base; unmatched bases: 5. Germline V lookup: CDR1 ENHRY, CDR2 SYGVKD. Concerning this clone: The antigen is not known.

Study results and limitations: Later on, a genetic analysis was performed. It linked a missense variant in DCLRE1C with V- and J-gene trimming of TCR beta.

The chain has TRBV10-3 and TRBJ2-3, with 8 bases identical to TRBD1. The source material was PBMCs. This TCR was recovered from a woman aged 35 to 49 in good health and CMV-seropositive. Here the CDR3 reads CAISEGGQAGTDTQYF. CDR3 nucleotides: TGTGCCATCAGTGAGGGGGGACAGGCCGGCACAGATACGCAGTATTTT.